Shown below are 9 T cell receptor beta chains from a single sample sequenced in a study of response to subunit inactivated influenza vaccine. TCRdb re-derived calls from the RT-PCR reads in MiXCR, one entry per CDR3 protein. Of around 480,000 distinct CDR3 sequences listed, 16% are singletons. The source was CD4+ T cells sorted from PBMCs, collected roughly 24 months after vaccination. These receptors originate from a man aged 50 to 75 who received an inactivated influenza vaccine.

The rearrangement joins TRBV3-1 to TRBJ2-1, with no clear D. This CDR3 is 13 amino acids long. With 5 bases removed from V and 7 bases from J, the gap between germline ends came to 12 bases. The V gene's germline CDR1 is LGHDT and CDR2 YNNKEL (reference sequence). CDR3 nucleotide sequence: TGTGCCAGCAGCACATATTCGAGGAATGAGCAGTTCTTC. It translates to CASSTYSRNEQFF.

V and J are TRBV20-1 and TRBJ2-3; D might be TRBD1 or TRBD2, each matching 5 bases. The germline CDR1 and CDR2 sequences are DFQATT and SNEGSKA (reference sequence). The CDR3 spans 13 residues. Trimming removed 3 bases from V and 5 bases from J, with 12 bases in between. In DNA, the CDR3 is TGCAGTGCTAGTATGGGGGATAGAGATACGCAGTATTTT. This sequence encodes CSASMGDRDTQYF.

Only a few counts were recorded for this clonotype. The J gene is TRBJ1-5, the V gene TRBV28; D gene ambiguous. The germline V gene encodes CDR1 MDHEN and CDR2 SYDVKM. V was clipped by 1 base and J by 0 bases, with 10 bases between them. The CDR3 extends over 16 amino acids. CDR3 sequence reads: CASSLFGRISNQPQHF. The CDR3 DNA reads TGTGCCAGCAGTTTATTCGGGAGGATTAGCAATCAGCCCCAGCATTTT.

This clonotype has only a few counts. The chain couples TRBV4-3 to TRBJ2-7; TRBD1 matches at 7 bases. This CDR3 has 14 amino acids. The junction had 4 bases not matched to a gene; V was cut back by 5 bases and J by 0 bases. The germline V gene has CDR1 LGHNA and CDR2 YSLEER. CDR3 coding DNA: TGCGCCAGCAGCGCCGGGGACAGCTCCTACGAGCAGTACTTC. Protein sequence: CASSAGDSSYEQYF.

The V gene is TRBV7-3, the J gene TRBJ2-1; TRBD2 agrees at 13 bases. CDR1 is SGHTA, CDR2 FQGTGA, per germline. J was trimmed by 6 bases and V by 4 bases; bases with no gene match: 3. The CDR3 covers 15 residues. The CDR3 DNA is TGTGCCAGCAGCTCCGGGACTAGCGGGACCAATGAGCAGTTCTTC. It translates to CASSSGTSGTNEQFF.

In this sample, this clonotype turned up many times. The rearrangement joins TRBV5-1 to TRBJ1-1; D ambiguous. Germline V lookup: CDR1 SGHRS, CDR2 YFSETQ. The CDR3 length is 13 residues. The V gene lost 2 bases and the J gene lost 8 bases, with 13 bases spanning the gap. The CDR3 reads CASSLETRGEAFF. As DNA, the CDR3 is TGCGCCAGCAGCTTAGAAACTCGAGGGGAAGCTTTCTTT.

This clonotype showed up many times. The genes are TRBV7-2 and TRBJ2-3; 8 bases fit TRBD2. The germline gives CDR1 SGHTA, CDR2 FQGNSA. The V segment lost 8 bases and the J segment 3 bases; nucleotides outside the gene matches: 7. The CDR3 consists of 14 residues. Here the CDR3 reads CASSQGLETDTQYF. The CDR3 region has the DNA TGTGCCAGCTCTCAGGGACTAGAAACAGATACGCAGTATTTT. Together with reference TRBV7-2 and TRBJ2-3, the CDR3 gives the full variable domain: GAGVSQSPSNKVTEKGKDVELRCDPISGHTALYWYRQSLGQGLEFLIYFQGNSAPDKSGLPSDRFSAERTGGSVSTLTIQRTQQEDSAVYLCASSQGLETDTQYFGPGTRLTVL.

The chain recombines TRBV28 with TRBJ1-2; weak D call: TRBD1 (5 bases). The CDR3 has 14 residues. CDR1 is MDHEN and CDR2 is SYDVKM in the germline V gene. Between the trimmed V and J ends, which lost 8 bases and 1 base, there was a span of 14 bases. The CDR3 spells CASGSGMNNYGYTF. CDR3 bases: TGTGCCAGCGGTTCAGGGATGAATAACTATGGCTACACCTTC.

The chain is built from TRBV6-2 or TRBV6-3 and TRBJ2-2, with D maybe TRBD1 (5 bases). CDR3 size: 13 residues. Germline CDR1 MNHEY, CDR2 SVGEGT. The V end lost 2 bases, the J end lost 7 bases, and 8 bases lay between the germline ends. CDR3 protein: CASSYRGDGELFF. Written as DNA, the CDR3 is TGTGCCAGCAGTTACAGGGGCGACGGGGAGCTGTTTTTT.